What follows are 4 T cell receptor beta chains derived from one specimen sequenced in a study of human T cells and chemical hapten exposure. TCRdb fed the RACE reads into MiXCR, producing one record per CDR3 protein. Here the sample spans just over 350,000 distinct CDR3 sequences, 6% to 7% being singletons. Time point of the sample: patch test 2, 6 weeks after DPC sensitization. This sample's treatment: therapeutic diphenylcyclopropenone sensitization with weekly scalp DPC. Sequenced here: whole blood, sampled in connection with sensitization to the hapten diphenylcyclopropenone (DPC). The receptor set was obtained from a woman aged 18-35 years with alopecia areata. Some clones in this sample may be carry-over from other donors' samples.

Many counts were recorded for this clonotype. The J gene is TRBJ1-3, the V gene TRBV6-1; D unresolved. This CDR3 spans 16 amino acids. The V end lost 7 bases, the J end lost 0 bases, and 16 bases lay between the germline ends. CDR1 and CDR2 from the germline V gene are MNHNS and SASEGT. The CDR3 DNA follows: TGTGCCAGCACGAACCCACTACACTACTCTGGAAACACCATATATTTT. Translation gives CASTNPLHYSGNTIYF.

This clonotype appeared many times. This chain links TRBV29-1 with TRBJ2-7; D uncertain. The CDR3 is 11 amino acids. Germline-derived CDR1 and CDR2 are SQVTM and ANQGSEA. V shed 4 bases and J shed 5 bases, with 9 bases lying between them. CDR3: CSVVVGHEQYF. CDR3 in DNA: TGCAGCGTTGTAGTAGGGCACGAGCAGTACTTC.

This clonotype was recorded a few times. The chain carries TRBV6-6 and TRBJ2-2; 8 bases fit TRBD2. Per germline, CDR1 MNHNY and CDR2 SVGAGI (reference sequence). Trimming removed 5 bases from V and 6 bases from J; junction bases left unmatched: 14. CDR3 length equals 17 residues. The CDR3 is CASSQPGGLAQPGELFF. The CDR3 coding sequence is TGTGCCAGCAGTCAACCCGGTGGACTAGCTCAGCCCGGGGAGCTGTTTTTT.

This clonotype was found many times. The chain links TRBV5-6 to TRBJ2-5, with no clear D. Between the trimmed V and J ends, which lost 0 bases and 5 bases, there was a span of 14 bases. Germline assignment: CDR1 SGHDT and CDR2 YYEEEE. The CDR3 is 15 residues long. The CDR3 protein is CASSLAPRVEETQYF. For the CDR3, the DNA is TGTGCCAGCAGCTTGGCTCCTAGGGTCGAGGAGACCCAGTACTTC.